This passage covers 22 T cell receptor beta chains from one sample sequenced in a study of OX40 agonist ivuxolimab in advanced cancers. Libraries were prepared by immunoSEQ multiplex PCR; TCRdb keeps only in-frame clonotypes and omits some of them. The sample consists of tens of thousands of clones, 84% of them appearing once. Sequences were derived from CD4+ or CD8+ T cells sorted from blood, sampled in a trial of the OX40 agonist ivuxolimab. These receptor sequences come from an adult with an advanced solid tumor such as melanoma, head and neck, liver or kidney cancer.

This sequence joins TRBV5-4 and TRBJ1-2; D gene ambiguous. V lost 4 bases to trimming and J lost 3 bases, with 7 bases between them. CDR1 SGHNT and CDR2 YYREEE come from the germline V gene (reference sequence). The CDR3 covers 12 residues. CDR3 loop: CASSEMDYGYTF. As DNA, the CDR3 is TGTGCCAGCAGCGAGATGGACTATGGCTACACCTTC.

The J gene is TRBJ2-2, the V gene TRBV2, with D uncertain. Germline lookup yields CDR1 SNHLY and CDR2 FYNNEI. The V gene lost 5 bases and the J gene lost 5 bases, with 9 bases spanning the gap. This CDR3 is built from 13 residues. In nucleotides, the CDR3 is TGTGCCAGCAGTCAATCTATGACCGGGGAGCTGTTTTTT. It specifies CASSQSMTGELFF.

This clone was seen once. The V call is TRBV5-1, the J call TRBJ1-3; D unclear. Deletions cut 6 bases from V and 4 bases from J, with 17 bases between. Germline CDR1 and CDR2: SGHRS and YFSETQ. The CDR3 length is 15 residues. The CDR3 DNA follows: TGCGCCAGCACCGCCGGGGAAGTGAGGGGAAACACCATATATTTT. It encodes CASTAGEVRGNTIYF.

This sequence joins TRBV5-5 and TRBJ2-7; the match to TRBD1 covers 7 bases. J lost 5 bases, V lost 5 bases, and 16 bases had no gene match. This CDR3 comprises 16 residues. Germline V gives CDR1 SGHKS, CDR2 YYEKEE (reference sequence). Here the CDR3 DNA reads TGTGCCAGCAGGTCGGTAAGGGGGCCCCAGGCGGACGAGCAGTACTTC. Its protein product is CASRSVRGPQADEQYF.

As DNA, the CDR3 is TGTGCCAGTAGAACAATTCCCGGGGAGCTGTTTTTT. Amino acid sequence: CASRTIPGELFF. This sequence joins TRBV19 and TRBJ2-2; D unresolved. The V gene's germline CDR1 is LNHDA and CDR2 SQIVND (reference sequence). The CDR3 loop spans 12 amino acids. Trimming took off 6 bases at V and 6 bases at J, with 8 bases between the two ends.

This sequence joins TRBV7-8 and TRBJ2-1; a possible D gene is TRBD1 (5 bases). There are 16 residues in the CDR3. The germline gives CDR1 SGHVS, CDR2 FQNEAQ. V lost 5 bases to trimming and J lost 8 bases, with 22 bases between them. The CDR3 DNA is TGTGCCAGCAGCCCACATATAAGGGGCGGAACCGATGAGCAGTTCTTC. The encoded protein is CASSPHIRGGTDEQFF.

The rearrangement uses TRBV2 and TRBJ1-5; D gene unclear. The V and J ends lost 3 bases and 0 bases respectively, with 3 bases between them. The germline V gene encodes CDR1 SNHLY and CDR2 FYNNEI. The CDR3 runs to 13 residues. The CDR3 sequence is CASSDDSNQPQHF. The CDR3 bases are TGTGCCAGCAGTGACGATAGCAATCAGCCCCAGCATTTT.

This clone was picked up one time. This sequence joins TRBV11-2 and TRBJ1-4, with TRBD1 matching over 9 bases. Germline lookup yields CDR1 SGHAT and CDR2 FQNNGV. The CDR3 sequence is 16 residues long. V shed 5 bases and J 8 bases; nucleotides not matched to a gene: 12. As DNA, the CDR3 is TGTGCCAGCAGCAAGTCACAGGGGGCCCGGAAAGAAAAACTGTTTTTT. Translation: CASSKSQGARKEKLFF. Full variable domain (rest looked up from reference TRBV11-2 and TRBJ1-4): EAGVAQSPRYKIIEKRQSVAFWCNPISGHATLYWYQQILGQGPKLLIQFQNNGVVDDSQLPKDRFSAERLKGVDSTLKIQPAKLEDSAVYLCASSKSQGARKEKLFFGSGTQLSVL.

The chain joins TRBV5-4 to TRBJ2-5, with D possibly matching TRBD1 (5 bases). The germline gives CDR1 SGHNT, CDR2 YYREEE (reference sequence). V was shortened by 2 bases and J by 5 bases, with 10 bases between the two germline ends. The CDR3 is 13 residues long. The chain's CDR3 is CASSFKGMETQYF. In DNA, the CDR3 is TGTGCCAGCAGCTTTAAGGGGATGGAGACCCAGTACTTC.

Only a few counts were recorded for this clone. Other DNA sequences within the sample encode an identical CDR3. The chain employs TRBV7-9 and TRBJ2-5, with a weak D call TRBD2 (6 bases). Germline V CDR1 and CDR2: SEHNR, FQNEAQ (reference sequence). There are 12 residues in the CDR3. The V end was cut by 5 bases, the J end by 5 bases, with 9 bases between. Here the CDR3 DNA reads TGTGCCAGCAGCCAGGAGGGGGAGACCCAGTACTTC. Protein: CASSQEGETQYF.

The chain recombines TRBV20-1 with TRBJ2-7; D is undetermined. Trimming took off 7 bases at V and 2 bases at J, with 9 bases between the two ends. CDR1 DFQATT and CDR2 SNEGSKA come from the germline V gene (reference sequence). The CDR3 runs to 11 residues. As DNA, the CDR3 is TGCAGTGGCGTCGAGGCCTACGAGCAGTACTTC. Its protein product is CSGVEAYEQYF.

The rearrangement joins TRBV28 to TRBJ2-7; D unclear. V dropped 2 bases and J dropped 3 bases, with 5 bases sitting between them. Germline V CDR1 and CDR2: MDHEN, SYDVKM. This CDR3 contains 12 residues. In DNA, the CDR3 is TGTGCCAGCAGTTTAACCAACTACGAGCAGTACTTC. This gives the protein CASSLTNYEQYF. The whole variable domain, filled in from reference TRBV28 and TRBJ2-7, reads DVKVTQSSRYLVKRTGEKVFLECVQDMDHENMFWYRQDPGLGLRLIYFSYDVKMKEKGDIPEGYSVSREKKERFSLILESASTNQTSMYLCASSLTNYEQYFGPGTRLTVT.

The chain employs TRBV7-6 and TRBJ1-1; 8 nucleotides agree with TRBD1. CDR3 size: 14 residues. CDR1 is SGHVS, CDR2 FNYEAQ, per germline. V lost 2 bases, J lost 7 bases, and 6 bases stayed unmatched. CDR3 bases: TGTGCCAGCAGCTTACCACAGGGGGGGGGTGAAGCTTTCTTT. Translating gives CASSLPQGGGEAFF.

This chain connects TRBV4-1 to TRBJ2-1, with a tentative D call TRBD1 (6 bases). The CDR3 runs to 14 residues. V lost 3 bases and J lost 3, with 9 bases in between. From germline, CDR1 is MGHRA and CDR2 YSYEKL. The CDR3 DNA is TGCGCCAGCAGCCAGCAGGGGAGCTACAATGAGCAGTTCTTC. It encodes CASSQQGSYNEQFF.

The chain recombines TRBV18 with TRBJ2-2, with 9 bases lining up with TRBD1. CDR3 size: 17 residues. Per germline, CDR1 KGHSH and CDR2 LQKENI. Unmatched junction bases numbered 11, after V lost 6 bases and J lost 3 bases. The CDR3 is CASSPIQGAQDTGELFF. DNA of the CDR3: TGTGCCAGCTCCCCAATACAGGGGGCGCAGGACACCGGGGAGCTGTTTTTT.

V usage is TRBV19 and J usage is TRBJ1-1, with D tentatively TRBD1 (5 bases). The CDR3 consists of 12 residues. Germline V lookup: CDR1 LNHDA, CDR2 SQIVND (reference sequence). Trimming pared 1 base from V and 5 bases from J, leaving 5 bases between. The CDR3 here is CASSIGTTEAFF. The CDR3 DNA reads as TGTGCCAGTAGTATAGGGACAACTGAAGCTTTCTTT.

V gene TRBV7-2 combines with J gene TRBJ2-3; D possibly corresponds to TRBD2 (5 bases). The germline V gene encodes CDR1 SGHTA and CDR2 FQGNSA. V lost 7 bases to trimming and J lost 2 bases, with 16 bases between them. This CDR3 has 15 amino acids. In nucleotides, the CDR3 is TGTGCCAGCACCGAACACGGGATTTCCACAGATACGCAGTATTTT. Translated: CASTEHGISTDTQYF.

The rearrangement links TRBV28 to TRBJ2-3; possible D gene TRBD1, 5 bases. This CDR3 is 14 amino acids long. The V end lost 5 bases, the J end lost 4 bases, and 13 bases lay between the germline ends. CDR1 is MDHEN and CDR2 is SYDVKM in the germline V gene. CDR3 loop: CASSSQKGADTQYF. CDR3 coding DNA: TGTGCCAGCAGTAGTCAAAAAGGGGCAGATACGCAGTATTTT. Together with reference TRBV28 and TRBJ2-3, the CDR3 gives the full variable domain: DVKVTQSSRYLVKRTGEKVFLECVQDMDHENMFWYRQDPGLGLRLIYFSYDVKMKEKGDIPEGYSVSREKKERFSLILESASTNQTSMYLCASSSQKGADTQYFGPGTRLTVL.

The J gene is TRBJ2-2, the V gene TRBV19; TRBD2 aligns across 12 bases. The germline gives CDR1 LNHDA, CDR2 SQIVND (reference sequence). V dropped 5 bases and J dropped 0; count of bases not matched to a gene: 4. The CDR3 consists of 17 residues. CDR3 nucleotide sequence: TGTGCCAGTAGTCGTCTAGCGGGAGGGCCGAACACCGGGGAGCTGTTTTTT. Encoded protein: CASSRLAGGPNTGELFF.

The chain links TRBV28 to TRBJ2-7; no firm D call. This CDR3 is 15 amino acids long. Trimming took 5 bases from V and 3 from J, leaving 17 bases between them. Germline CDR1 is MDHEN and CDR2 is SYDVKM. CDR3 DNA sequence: TGTGCCAGCAGTCCTCGAAGGACCGGCCTCTACGAGCAGTACTTC. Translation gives CASSPRRTGLYEQYF.

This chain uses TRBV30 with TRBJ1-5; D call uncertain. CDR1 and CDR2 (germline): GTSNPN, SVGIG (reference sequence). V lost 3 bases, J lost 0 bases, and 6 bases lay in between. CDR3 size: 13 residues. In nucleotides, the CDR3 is TGTGCCTGGAGGGAGAATAGCAATCAGCCCCAGCATTTT. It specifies CAWRENSNQPQHF. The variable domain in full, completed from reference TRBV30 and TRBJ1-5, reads SQTIHQWPATLVQPVGSPLSLECTVEGTSNPNLYWYRQAAGRGLQLLFYSVGIGQISSEVPQNLSASRPQDRQFILSSKKLLLSDSGFYLCAWRENSNQPQHFGDGTRLSIL.

CDR3 loop: CASSIAGTYNEQFF. CDR3 DNA: TGTGCCAGTAGTATAGCGGGAACCTACAATGAGCAGTTCTTC. The chain employs TRBV19 and TRBJ2-1, with D tentatively TRBD2 (5 bases). The CDR3 covers 14 residues. V shed 1 base and J shed 2 bases, with 6 bases lying between them. CDR1 and CDR2 from the germline V gene are LNHDA and SQIVND (reference sequence).